Listed here are 8 T cell receptor beta chains from one sample, sequenced in a study of human T cells and chemical hapten exposure. TCRdb called the RACE reads again in MiXCR, with one record for every CDR3 protein. There are about 74,000 distinct CDR3 sequences in the sample; 12% to 15% occur only once, and about 4.6% lies in the top ten. Time point meaning: pre-sensitization, week 0. As for treatment: therapeutic diphenylcyclopropenone sensitization with weekly scalp DPC. Source: whole blood, taken in connection with sensitization to the hapten diphenylcyclopropenone (DPC). These receptors were collected from a woman aged 50 to 65 with alopecia areata. Some clones in this sample may be carry-over from other donors' samples.

This clonotype has a count of ten or more. This rearrangement joins TRBV12-5 to TRBJ2-7; D not certain. The CDR3 consists of 13 residues. V was clipped by 2 bases and J by 3 bases, with 8 bases between them. Looked up from germline, CDR1 is LGHNT and CDR2 is FRNRAP. CDR3 region: CASGLTVDYEQYF. CDR3 bases: TGTGCTAGTGGTTTGACCGTCGACTACGAGCAGTACTTC.

The CDR3 coding sequence is TGTGCCAGCAGCCCTGAGGAGGGGAGCTCCTACAATGAGCAGTTCTTC. It codes for CASSPEEGSSYNEQFF. The chain joins TRBV11-3 to TRBJ2-1; D is perhaps TRBD2 (6 bases). CDR3 length: 16 residues. Germline assignment: CDR1 SGHNT and CDR2 YENEEA. V gave up 5 bases and J gave up 0 bases, with 14 bases separating them.

This chain joins TRBV10-3 and TRBJ2-4, with a tentative D call TRBD1 (6 bases). Between the trimmed V and J ends, which lost 6 bases and 4 bases, there was a span of 10 bases. Germline V gene sequence: CDR1 ENHRY, CDR2 SYGVKD. The CDR3 length is 13 residues. CDR3 bases: TGTGCCATCAGGGACAGCCTAAAAAACATTCAGTACTTC. As protein: CAIRDSLKNIQYF.

This clonotype was counted between two and nine times. The junction and the germline gene differ at one end; a read error may be behind it. The gene calls are TRBV3-1 and TRBJ2-6, with 8 bases lining up with TRBD2. The CDR3 is 17 residues long. CDR1 is LGHDT and CDR2 is YNNKEL in the germline V gene (reference sequence). The DNA for the CDR3 is TGTGCCAGCAGCCCTAGCGGGCTGCGCTCTGGAGCCAACGTCCTGACTTTC. Translation gives CASSPSGLRSGANVLTF. Based on the CDR3 plus reference TRBV3-1 and TRBJ2-6, the full variable domain is DTAVSQTPKYLVTQMGNDKSIKCEQNLGHDTMYWYKQDSKKFLKIMFSYNNKELIINETVPNRFSPKSPDKAHLNLHINSLELGDSAVYFCASSPSGLRSGANVLTFGAGSRLTVL.

The sample holds many counts of this clonotype. The J gene is TRBJ1-1, the V gene TRBV27, with a weak D call TRBD1 (6 bases). Deletions cut 3 bases from V and 7 bases from J, with 15 bases between. The length of the CDR3 is 14 residues. Germline loops: CDR1 MNHEY, CDR2 SMNVEV (reference sequence). The CDR3 region is CASSFRGGTFEAFF. The CDR3 DNA reads TGTGCCAGCAGTTTCAGGGGTGGGACATTTGAAGCTTTCTTT.

This clonotype has a count of ten or more. DNA for the CDR3: TGCGCCAGCAGCCTGTGGGCAGGCTCTAGCTCCTACGAGCAGTACTTC. It encodes CASSLWAGSSSYEQYF. The rearrangement links TRBV5-1 to TRBJ2-7; no clear D gene. Deletions cut 4 bases from V and 0 bases from J, with 17 bases between. Germline V CDR1 and CDR2: SGHRS, YFSETQ. The CDR3 is made up of 16 amino acids. Filled out from reference TRBV5-1 and TRBJ2-7, the complete variable domain reads KAGVTQTPRYLIKTRGQQVTLSCSPISGHRSVSWYQQTPGQGLQFLFEYFSETQRNKGNFPGRFSGRQFSNSRSEMNVSTLELGDSALYLCASSLWAGSSSYEQYFGPGTRLTVT.

This clonotype was counted only a few times. The rearrangement uses TRBV11-2 and TRBJ2-5; D is unclear. The germline V and J ends were trimmed by 0 bases and 4 bases, with 18 bases remaining between them. This CDR3 region has 17 residues. Per germline, CDR1 SGHAT and CDR2 FQNNGV. The CDR3 DNA reads TGTGCCAGCAGCTTAGACCCTATGCGCGGACGAAGAGAGACCCAGTACTTC. Protein product: CASSLDPMRGRRETQYF.

V gene TRBV10-3 combines with J gene TRBJ2-1; D is uncertain. Trimming removed 2 bases at V and 7 bases at J, with 15 bases between. Germline V gene data show CDR1 as ENHRY and CDR2 as SYGVKD. This CDR3 has 15 residues. The CDR3 DNA sequence: TGTGCCATCAGTGAGCCCGGGTCCAGTACGAATGAGCAGTTCTTC. Translation: CAISEPGSSTNEQFF.